The entry below describes one T cell receptor beta chain. Clones were sequenced by immunoSEQ multiplex PCR, and TCRdb holds only the in-frame ones, with some missing. The sample carries approximately 50,000 clones, 85% to 95% recorded once. From germline, CDR1 is SQVTM and CDR2 ANQGSEA. Unmatched junction bases numbered 12, after V lost 4 bases and J lost 7 bases. The CDR3 extends over 14 amino acids. The sample belongs to a study of T cell changes during pregnancy in multiple sclerosis. This TCR derives from a female donor with multiple sclerosis, enrolled in a pregnancy study. The sample in question was CD4+ T cells from peripheral blood mononuclear cells, obtained in the third trimester of pregnancy. The rearrangement joins TRBV29-1 to TRBJ1-2; 7 bases map to TRBD1. CDR3 sequence reads: CSVVIGQALGGYTF. CDR3 DNA: TGCAGCGTTGTGATTGGACAGGCTTTAGGTGGCTACACCTTC.